The rows below give T cell receptor beta chains drawn from one sample of a study of blood T cell repertoires in COVID-19. Clones were read by immunoSEQ multiplex PCR, and TCRdb kept only the in-frame ones, dropping some. The sample includes about 180,000 clones, around 86% of them seen just once. Material: PBMCs or T cells enriched from blood (not recorded which). Receptor source: a woman aged 25 to 39 who had recovered from COVID-19. The conserved cysteine and the conserved F or W are not part of the CDR3 here. Rows give clone size only sometimes, using once, few, many, or a class for an expanded clone.

cdr3_length	v_call	clone_size	j_call	cdr3_aa
13	TRBV28	.	TRBJ2-3	ASTKGGALTDTQY
12	TRBV5-1	.	TRBJ2-5	ASSNGGPQETQY
14	TRBV28	.	TRBJ1-1	ASSLREWVPNTEAF
10	TRBV28	.	TRBJ1-2	ASSFLSGPHT
14	TRBV2	once	TRBJ1-2	ASSESPGTAARGYT
14	TRBV2	.	TRBJ2-2	ASAPGLAENTGELF
11	TRBV2	.	TRBJ2-5	ASRRGSWETQY
12	TRBV2	.	TRBJ2-1	ASRASGSSNEQF
10	TRBV9	.	TRBJ1-6	ASNLGRSPLH
14	TRBV10-1	once	TRBJ2-6	ASRTSGISGANVLT
11	TRBV16	once	TRBJ2-7	ASSQDQGYEQY
12	TRBV7-7	.	TRBJ2-1	ASSLGGTYNEQF
10	TRBV7-8	.	TRBJ2-5	ASNRDQETQY
13	TRBV28	.	TRBJ2-7	ASRKRRDRVAEQY
13	TRBV5-1	.	TRBJ2-3	ASSWRSGGTDTQY
14	TRBV19	.	TRBJ2-1	ASSPIRIAGEDEQF
13	TRBV6-5	few	TRBJ2-2	ASSPDRGRTGELF
14	TRBV10-3	.	TRBJ2-2	AISPGTGGFTGELF
12	TRBV18	.	TRBJ1-1	ASSLGGMNTEAF
14	TRBV10-3	.	TRBJ1-6	ATNFGQGSYNSPLH
13	TRBV4-1	.	TRBJ1-4	ASSPQAGTNEKLF
10	TRBV12-3/TRBV12-4	.	TRBJ2-3	ASSFGTDTQY
14	TRBV19	many	TRBJ2-7	ASSIVRTGGSYEQY
13	TRBV5-1	.	TRBJ2-7	ASSGGQEGSYEQY
12	TRBV14	.	TRBJ2-7	ASSRSGRSYEQY
19	TRBV27	.	TRBJ2-2	ASRRQGAQRWEGRYTGELF
16	TRBV11-2	.	TRBJ1-4	ASSFSIGLSTTNEKLF
10	TRBV7-8	.	TRBJ2-7	ASSFVPSEQY